The clone carrying this TCR beta chain was counted a few times. Its antigen is currently unknown. This sample was included in a study of T-cell memory formation after mild COVID-19. Study-wide context: Clusters were largely donor specific.

The CDR3 length is 13 residues. V gave up 4 bases and J gave up 0 bases, with 3 bases separating them. Per the germline V gene, CDR1 is SGHTA and CDR2 is FQGNSA. TCRdb passed the 5' RACE reads through MiXCR, listing each CDR3 protein once. Here the sample spans approximately 300,000 distinct CDR3 sequences, just under 20% being singletons. Study-wide findings and caveats: Memory from before infection featured some responding clones, which suggests cross-reactive memory joined. Confirmation of SARS-CoV-2 specificity was lacking for second-wave clones peaking day 37. Clones that shrank (day 15 to 85) were balanced CD4/CD8, whereas later expanders leaned CD4+.

Sequences were obtained from PBMCs or a T cell subset sorted from them (not recorded which). The V call is TRBV7-2, the J call TRBJ1-4, with unresolved D. This TCR came from a man aged 18 to 35 who had mild COVID-19 (a few samples of this study predate the infection). Cell type and time point are not known. CDR3 DNA: TGTGCCAGCAGCTCTGCAACTAATGAAAAACTGTTTTTT. Translated, it gives CASSSATNEKLFF.